The source of this TCR beta chain is a study of shared clonotypes between healthy human individuals. Naive CD8 cells, CD45RO-negative and positively selected for CCR7, excluded terminally differentiated effector memory CD45RA+ cells. CDR1 SGHVS and CDR2 FNYEAQ come from the germline V gene. The CDR3 sequence is 13 residues long. Between the trimmed V and J ends, which lost 5 bases and 1 base, there was a span of 9 bases. The test was conducted at deep level. Original data processing: Junction-only immunoSEQ data arrived without quality scores, meaning filtering differed. TCRdb keeps only in-frame clones here, not all; method: immunoSEQ multiplex PCR. The DNA was the basis for D and trimming; V, J and clone size are from that table. The table lists 700,000 to 950,000 clones, 90% to 98% of them singletons.

This receptor was obtained from a man aged 30 to 39 in good health. The sample consisted of naive CD8+ T cells sorted from blood. V and J are TRBV7-6 and TRBJ2-7, with no clear D. This chain's CDR3 is CASSMTGSYEQYF. The CDR3 DNA reads TGTGCCAGCAGCATGACTGGATCCTACGAGCAGTACTTC.